This T cell receptor (beta chain) comes out of a study of graft-versus-host responses after intestinal transplantation. Regarding the study as a whole: Peak levels of circulating GvH clones tracked with early post-transplant HvG declines.

Regarding this clone: Antigen unknown.

There are 16 residues in the CDR3. V was trimmed by 1 base and J by 0 bases, leaving 12 bases between them. Germline V lookup: CDR1 SEHNR, CDR2 FQNEAQ (reference sequence). The method was immunoSEQ multiplex PCR; TCRdb's version includes in-frame clones alone and lacks a portion of them. Found here are fewer than 110,000 clones, about nine tenths of them singletons; the top ten hold around 0.7%. Specimen: unstimulated CD4+ T cells sorted from spleen or lymph node cells, collected before transplant. This receptor was obtained from a human donor who was the organ donor for an intestinal transplant. The chain combines TRBV7-9 with TRBJ1-2, with D unclear. The CDR3: CASSLVRVLANYGYTF. The CDR3 region has the DNA TGTGCCAGCAGCTTAGTGCGGGTCTTAGCTAACTATGGCTACACCTTC.